The 28 T cell receptor beta chains below come from one sample, sequenced in a study of blood T cell repertoires in COVID-19. The assay was immunoSEQ multiplex PCR, and TCRdb's table has in-frame clones only and misses some. The table records approximately 93,000 clones, approximately 79% of them present only once. Specimen: peripheral blood. Receptor source: a woman aged 80 or older with acute or convalescent COVID-19.

The chain carries TRBV24-1 and TRBJ2-1; 9 nucleotides line up with TRBD1. The V gene's germline CDR1 is KGHDR and CDR2 SFDVKD. With V trimmed by 4 bases and J by 2 bases, 5 bases remained unmatched. There are 16 residues in the CDR3. This chain's CDR3 is CATSDPGQGTYNEQFF. CDR3 nucleotide sequence: TGTGCCACCAGTGACCCGGGACAGGGAACCTACAATGAGCAGTTCTTC.

The chain carries TRBV28 and TRBJ1-1, with 8 bases identical to TRBD1. In germline, CDR1 is MDHEN, CDR2 SYDVKM. V was clipped by 5 bases and J by 3 bases; unmatched bases: 5. This CDR3 region has 14 residues. CDR3 loop: CASSLARGHTEAFF. CDR3 sequence (DNA): TGTGCCAGCAGTCTAGCCAGGGGGCACACTGAAGCTTTCTTT.

The J gene is TRBJ1-1, the V gene TRBV10-3; 8 bases are a match to TRBD1. The CDR3 consists of 14 residues. The V gene end was trimmed by 3 bases and the J gene end by 4 bases; junction bases not matched to a gene: 4. Per the germline V gene, CDR1 is ENHRY and CDR2 is SYGVKD. In DNA, the CDR3 is TGTGCCATCAGTGACCGGACAGGGCTCACTGAAGCTTTCTTT. Protein product: CAISDRTGLTEAFF.

The genes are TRBV6-4 and TRBJ2-3, with D possibly matching TRBD1 (5 bases). Trimming removed 3 bases from V and 4 bases from J, with 14 bases in between. Per germline, CDR1 MRHNA and CDR2 SNTAGT. The length of the CDR3 is 15 residues. The CDR3 loop is CASSETATHPDTQYF. DNA of the CDR3: TGTGCCAGCAGTGAGACAGCCACCCACCCAGATACGCAGTATTTT.

The V and J genes are TRBV14 and TRBJ2-5; TRBD2 agrees at 9 bases. The junction had 11 bases not matched to a gene; V was cut back by 4 bases and J by 5 bases. Germline CDR1 is SGHDN and CDR2 is FVKESK. The CDR3 totals 16 residues. CDR3 sequence: CASSPTGRGGQETQYF. The CDR3 nucleotides read TGTGCCAGCAGCCCAACCGGGCGGGGGGGCCAGGAGACCCAGTACTTC.

The J gene is TRBJ1-2, the V gene TRBV5-5, with a weak D call TRBD1 (5 bases). Germline V CDR1 and CDR2: SGHKS, YYEKEE (reference sequence). The CDR3 sequence is 14 residues long. V lost 2 bases and J lost 4, with 12 bases in between. The CDR3, as DNA: TGTGCCAGCAGCTTCGCCGGGACTGCCTATGGCTACACCTTC. It translates to CASSFAGTAYGYTF.

The chain combines TRBV28 with TRBJ1-4; unclear D gene. The CDR3 spans 15 residues. The V end lost 7 bases, the J end lost 0 bases, and 12 bases lay between the germline ends. Germline-derived CDR1 and CDR2 are MDHEN and SYDVKM. The DNA for the CDR3 is TGTGCCAGCACAGATGGCTCTGCAACTAATGAAAAACTGTTTTTT. It codes for CASTDGSATNEKLFF.

The chain uses TRBV12-5 and TRBJ1-1, with 8 bases matching TRBD1. The CDR3 is 12 amino acids. Trimming removed 6 bases from V and 7 bases from J; junction bases left unmatched: 4. Germline V CDR1 and CDR2: LGHNT, FRNRAP. The CDR3: CASGEQGGEAFF. Here the CDR3 DNA reads TGTGCTAGTGGGGAACAGGGGGGTGAAGCTTTCTTT.

This chain joins TRBV5-4 and TRBJ1-6, with TRBD1 identical over 8 bases. Germline values: CDR1 SGHNT, CDR2 YYREEE (reference sequence). This CDR3 is 15 amino acids long. The V and J ends lost 5 bases and 9 bases, in that order; junction bases with no gene match: 10. CDR3 sequence: CASSRGQGGTSPLHF. The CDR3 coding sequence is TGTGCCAGCAGTCGAGGACAGGGCGGGACTTCACCCCTCCACTTT.

This chain links TRBV6-2 or TRBV6-3 with TRBJ1-1; D gene unclear. Trimming took 2 bases from V and 1 from J, leaving 8 bases between them. CDR1 and CDR2 (germline): MNHEY, SVGEGT. The CDR3 is 14 residues long. CDR3 in DNA: TGTGCCAGCAGTTACGGGCTGCAGAACACTGAAGCTTTCTTT. Its translation: CASSYGLQNTEAFF.

Remarks on this clone: The same CDR3 is also encoded by other DNA sequences in this sample. The J gene is TRBJ2-3, the V gene TRBV3-1 (or the pseudogene TRBV3-2); maybe TRBD1 (5 bases). V was pared by 4 bases and J by 1 base, with 12 bases between. Per the germline V gene, CDR1 is LGHDT and CDR2 is YNNKEL (reference sequence). The CDR3 consists of 15 residues. DNA of the CDR3: TGTGCCAGCAGCCCCGGACAAGGAGGCACAGATACGCAGTATTTT. As protein: CASSPGQGGTDTQYF.

The J gene is TRBJ1-2, the V gene TRBV6-5; D perhaps matches TRBD1 (5 bases). The CDR3 is made up of 14 amino acids. Germline loops: CDR1 MNHEY, CDR2 SVGAGI. Trimming took 10 bases from V and 4 from J, leaving 19 bases between them. The CDR3 coding sequence is TGTGCCATAACTCCAGGGCCATTGGCCTATGGCTACACCTTC. Its translation: CAITPGPLAYGYTF.

The chain couples TRBV11-2 to TRBJ1-3; 10 bases are a match to TRBD1. Germline V gene lookup returns CDR1 SGHAT and CDR2 FQNNGV. The length of the CDR3 is 18 residues. V lost 2 bases to trimming and J lost 1 base; unmatched junction nucleotides: 8. The CDR3 nucleotides are TGTGCCAGCAGCTTATCCCTGACAGGGGGCTCTTCTGGAAACACCATATATTTT. Protein product: CASSLSLTGGSSGNTIYF.

The J gene is TRBJ1-1, the V gene TRBV6-2 or TRBV6-3, with D perhaps TRBD1 (5 bases). Trimming stripped 5 bases from V and 4 bases from J, with 11 bases between. The CDR3 runs 13 residues. In germline, CDR1 is MNHEY, CDR2 SVGEGT. The CDR3 DNA reads as TGTGCCAGCAGTGAGCCACAGGCCACTGAAGCTTTCTTT. Translated, it gives CASSEPQATEAFF.

This clone was seen only a few times. The V and J genes are TRBV2 and TRBJ1-1; D is possibly TRBD1 (5 bases). The germline V and J ends were trimmed by 1 base and 1 base, with 7 bases remaining between them. Germline V gene lookup returns CDR1 SNHLY and CDR2 FYNNEI. CDR3 length: 14 amino acids. The CDR3 bases are TGTGCCAGCAGTGAAGGGACACCGAACACTGAAGCTTTCTTT. Translation gives CASSEGTPNTEAFF.

This chain connects TRBV11-2 to TRBJ2-1; weak D call: TRBD2 (6 bases). Germline V gene lookup returns CDR1 SGHAT and CDR2 FQNNGV. CDR3 length equals 14 residues. Trimming cost V 5 bases and J 5 bases, with 13 bases left between them. The CDR3 sequence: CASSPRGRNNEQFF. For the CDR3, the DNA is TGTGCCAGCAGCCCGCGGGGCAGAAACAATGAGCAGTTCTTC. Drawing the rest from reference TRBV11-2 and TRBJ2-1, the complete variable domain is EAGVAQSPRYKIIEKRQSVAFWCNPISGHATLYWYQQILGQGPKLLIQFQNNGVVDDSQLPKDRFSAERLKGVDSTLKIQPAKLEDSAVYLCASSPRGRNNEQFFGPGTRLTVL.

The J gene is TRBJ1-1, the V gene TRBV5-1, with TRBD1 identical over 7 bases. The CDR3 is 14 amino acids. After removal of 4 bases from V and 6 bases from J, the junction contained 9 bases not matched to a gene. CDR1 and CDR2 from the germline V gene are SGHRS and YFSETQ. CDR3 nucleotide sequence: TGCGCCAGCAGCCCGACGACAGGGAGTGCTGAAGCTTTCTTT. This codes for CASSPTTGSAEAFF.

Only one count was recorded for this clone. The CDR3: CASSFPGGQGFRGNTIYF. The CDR3 region has the DNA TGTGCCAGCAGCTTTCCTGGGGGACAGGGGTTTCGTGGAAACACCATATATTTT. The rearrangement uses TRBV7-9 and TRBJ1-3; 10 positions match TRBD1. With 3 bases clipped from V and 3 bases from J, the junction kept 11 bases outside the gene matches. Germline V gene data show CDR1 as SEHNR and CDR2 as FQNEAQ (reference sequence). The CDR3 contains 18 residues.

This clone is a singleton in its sample. The genes are TRBV5-1 and TRBJ2-1; 10 nucleotides line up with TRBD2. The CDR3 has 15 amino acids. The junction had 5 bases not matched to a gene; V was cut back by 4 bases and J by 4 bases. Germline values: CDR1 SGHRS, CDR2 YFSETQ. CDR3 nucleotides: TGCGCCAGCAGCCGTACTAGCGGGACTTACAATGAGCAGTTCTTC. Translation gives CASSRTSGTYNEQFF.

This clone was seen only once. The V and J genes are TRBV2 and TRBJ2-5, with a possible D match to TRBD2 (5 bases). The CDR3 consists of 13 residues. The V and J ends lost 4 bases and 3 bases respectively, with 9 bases between them. CDR1 is SNHLY, CDR2 FYNNEI, per germline. The CDR3 sequence is CASSGGLEETQYF. In nucleotides, the CDR3 is TGTGCCAGCAGTGGAGGGCTAGAAGAGACCCAGTACTTC.

This clone is a singleton in its sample. V usage is TRBV5-4 and J usage is TRBJ1-2; 8 positions match TRBD1. V shed 2 bases, J shed 4 bases, and the junction held 7 bases outside the gene matches. The germline V gene has CDR1 SGHNT and CDR2 YYREEE (reference sequence). This CDR3 has 15 amino acids. In nucleotides, the CDR3 is TGTGCCAGCAGCTTATTACAGGGGGGCATCTATGGCTACACCTTC. Protein product: CASSLLQGGIYGYTF. The full variable domain, its missing parts supplied by reference TRBV5-4 and TRBJ1-2, is ETGVTQSPTHLIKTRGQQVTLRCSSQSGHNTVSWYQQALGQGPQFIFQYYREEENGRGNFPPRFSGLQFPNYSSELNVNALELDDSALYLCASSLLQGGIYGYTFGSGTRLTVV.

The chain uses TRBV6-2 or TRBV6-3 and TRBJ1-6; 8 bases are shared with TRBD1. The J segment lost 8 bases and the V segment lost 3 bases, leaving 6 bases of the junction unmatched. The CDR3 loop spans 15 amino acids. Germline values: CDR1 MNHEY, CDR2 SVGEGT. The CDR3 loop reads CASSYSTGVYSPLHF. The CDR3 bases are TGTGCCAGCAGTTATTCGACAGGGGTGTATTCACCCCTCCACTTT.

This clone has more than one count but fewer than ten. CDR3: CASSPLNEAFF. The DNA for the CDR3 is TGTGCCAGCTCACCACTAAATGAAGCTTTCTTT. The genes are TRBV18 and TRBJ1-1; no clear D. Trimming removed 1 base from V and 7 bases from J, with 4 bases in between. CDR1 is KGHSH and CDR2 is LQKENI in the germline V gene. There are 11 residues in the CDR3.

CDR3 loop: CASRFTGSYGYTF. CDR3 sequence (DNA): TGTGCCAGCAGATTTACGGGTTCCTATGGCTACACCTTC. This chain links TRBV27 with TRBJ1-2, with unresolved D. V shed 6 bases and J shed 4 bases, with 12 bases lying between them. CDR3 length: 13 residues. The germline V gene encodes CDR1 MNHEY and CDR2 SMNVEV (reference sequence).

J is TRBJ1-2 and V is TRBV20-1, with D hard to call. This CDR3 comprises 15 residues. V dropped 3 bases and J dropped 2 bases, with 16 bases sitting between them. CDR1 and CDR2 (germline): DFQATT, SNEGSKA (reference sequence). CDR3 sequence: CSASYTDTTNYGYTF. The DNA for the CDR3 is TGCAGTGCTAGTTACACCGACACGACCAACTATGGCTACACCTTC.

This chain links TRBV12-3 or TRBV12-4 with TRBJ2-1; a weak D match, TRBD1 (5 bases). The ends were cut back, 7 bases at V and 4 bases at J, with 11 bases in the middle. The CDR3 has 13 amino acids. CDR3 coding DNA: TGTGCCAGCATGGTCCAGGGTTACAATGAGCAGTTCTTC. Protein sequence: CASMVQGYNEQFF.

This clone came up a few times. The V and J genes are TRBV28 and TRBJ1-2, with D hard to call. Germline CDR1 reads MDHEN; CDR2 reads SYDVKM. Trimming took off 5 bases at V and 8 bases at J, with 18 bases between the two ends. CDR3 size: 14 residues. The CDR3 sequence: CASSPSWSHGGYTF. CDR3 coding DNA: TGTGCCAGCAGTCCCAGTTGGTCCCACGGGGGCTACACCTTC.

The chain joins TRBV10-3 to TRBJ2-7, with 7 positions matching TRBD2. The CDR3 has 13 residues. The V segment lost 4 bases and the J segment 3 bases; nucleotides outside the gene matches: 3. In germline, CDR1 is ENHRY, CDR2 SYGVKD. The CDR3 DNA reads as TGTGCCATCAGTGGACGGGGGGACTACGAGCAGTACTTC. Its translation is CAISGRGDYEQYF.